The clone carrying this TCR beta chain was counted at least ten times. Its specificity is unknown. TCRdb re-analysed the RACE reads in MiXCR, keeping a single row per CDR3 protein. The table includes about 46,000 distinct CDR3 sequences, over 3.5% detected once. As to time point: healthy volunteer bleed at 2 weeks. The total RNA was obtained from whole blood that was not fractionated. This record comes from a study of human T cells and chemical hapten exposure. The CDR3 spans 18 residues. CDR1 and CDR2 from the germline V gene are SGHAT and FQDESV (reference sequence). J gave up 2 bases and V 5 bases, and 12 bases lay outside the gene matches. Overall study findings and caveats: Among TCRs, those above 1 in 1000 frequency were unaffected by DPC sensitization.

The rearrangement uses TRBV11-1 and TRBJ2-2; TRBD2 matches 9 bases. Sequencing was carried out using whole blood. The TCR comes from a female donor in good health. Some clones in this sample may be carry-over from other donors' samples. Written as DNA, the CDR3 is TGTGCCAGCAGCCCCGGTCTTAGCGGGGGAGACAACACCGGGGAGCTGTTTTTT. It encodes CASSPGLSGGDNTGELFF.